The next 31 T cell receptor beta chains were all read from a single sample in a study of T cell changes during pregnancy in multiple sclerosis (dated by TCRdb to the late 2010s). The library was built by means of the immunoSEQ multiplex PCR assay. What TCRdb holds here is the immuneACCESS table cut down to in-frame rearrangements. Part of the clones is not present; checked against another copy, under half of the missing clones reflect an unresolved V gene, and the others are unexplained. For this sample there are roughly 5,200 clones; around 84% appear just once. Less than 20% of the sample is in the top ten clones. The material sequenced was CD8+ T cells from peripheral blood mononuclear cells, taken in the second trimester of pregnancy. These receptors were taken from a female donor in good health, enrolled as a control in a pregnancy study.

The genes are TRBV7-6 and TRBJ2-7; TRBD1 is a possible D gene (6 bases). Germline assignment: CDR1 SGHVS and CDR2 FNYEAQ. This CDR3 is built from 12 residues. Trimming shortened V by 2 bases and J by 6 bases, and 8 bases separated the two germline ends. The CDR3 DNA reads TGTGCCAGCAGCTTAAGAGGGGGCGAGCAGTACTTC. Translation: CASSLRGGEQYF.

Comments on this clone: Other DNA sequences in the same sample also yield this CDR3. This chain links TRBV5-6 with TRBJ1-1; D not certain. Trimming took 0 bases from V and 1 from J, leaving 10 bases between them. The CDR3 extends over 15 amino acids. Germline assignment: CDR1 SGHDT and CDR2 YYEEEE. This chain's CDR3 is CASSLANRENTEAFF. The CDR3 DNA follows: TGTGCCAGCAGCTTGGCCAACCGGGAGAACACTGAAGCTTTCTTT. The entire variable domain, with the rest obtained from reference TRBV5-6 and TRBJ1-1, is as follows: DAGVTQSPTHLIKTRGQQVTLRCSPKSGHDTVSWYQQALGQGPQFIFQYYEEEERQRGNFPDRFSGHQFPNYSSELNVNALLLGDSALYLCASSLANRENTEAFFGQGTRLTVV.

This chain uses TRBV9 with TRBJ2-5; TRBD2 might be the D (6 bases). There are 13 residues in the CDR3. From germline, CDR1 is SGDLS and CDR2 YYNGEE. Trimming took 0 bases from V and 3 from J, leaving 6 bases between them. In DNA form, the CDR3 reads TGTGCCAGCAGCGTAGCGGGAGAAGAGACCCAGTACTTC. Encoded protein: CASSVAGEETQYF.

The table lists this clone with a count of one. The rearrangement uses TRBV6-5 and TRBJ1-1; 7 bases fit TRBD1. The CDR3 covers 16 residues. Losses at the gene ends were 2 bases for V and 0 bases for J; bases not matched to a gene: 6. Germline V CDR1 and CDR2: MNHEY, SVGAGI. The CDR3: CASSYDRALVNTEAFF. For the CDR3, the DNA is TGTGCCAGCAGTTACGACAGGGCCCTCGTGAACACTGAAGCTTTCTTT.

The chain uses TRBV6-4 and TRBJ2-3; 10 positions agree with TRBD1. Germline assignment: CDR1 MRHNA and CDR2 SNTAGT. Trimming cost V 6 bases and J 2 bases; bases outside gene matches: 5. This CDR3 spans 15 amino acids. The CDR3 bases are TGTGCCAGCAGCCCTGGGACAGGGGACACAGATACGCAGTATTTT. Its protein product is CASSPGTGDTDTQYF.

This clone showed up just once. The V call is TRBV19, the J call TRBJ1-1; 7 bases line up with TRBD1. The CDR3 length is 13 residues. Trimming cost V 5 bases and J 6 bases; bases outside gene matches: 6. The germline V gene encodes CDR1 LNHDA and CDR2 SQIVND (reference sequence). As DNA, the CDR3 is TGTGCCAGTAGTTTTACAGGGGCTGCTGAAGCTTTCTTT. As protein: CASSFTGAAEAFF.

This chain uses TRBV9 with TRBJ2-3; D call uncertain. The CDR3 has 15 amino acids. Germline V CDR1 and CDR2: SGDLS, YYNGEE. V was cut by 1 base and J by 6 bases, with 15 bases left in between. CDR3 protein: CASSVSHQPQDTQYF. DNA of the CDR3: TGTGCCAGCAGCGTAAGTCATCAACCCCAGGATACGCAGTATTTT.

A remark on this clone: This CDR3 is also generated by other DNA sequences in the sample. V usage is TRBV4-1 and J usage is TRBJ1-1, with 8 bases that match TRBD1. Per the germline V gene, CDR1 is MGHRA and CDR2 is YSYEKL. The ends lost 0 bases at V and 8 bases at J; junction bases unmatched: 5. This CDR3 has 14 residues. Here the CDR3 reads CASSQEPGGAEAFF. The CDR3, as DNA: TGCGCCAGCAGCCAAGAACCAGGGGGCGCGGAAGCTTTCTTT.

The CDR3 protein is CAWTQGISYEQYF. The CDR3 DNA reads TGTGCCTGGACCCAGGGAATTTCCTACGAGCAGTACTTC. The V gene is TRBV30, the J gene TRBJ2-7, with D tentatively TRBD1 (5 bases). The germline gives CDR1 GTSNPN, CDR2 SVGIG (reference sequence). V was trimmed by 4 bases and J by 1 base, leaving 11 bases between them. The CDR3 sequence is 13 residues long.

About this clone: A read error may account for a junction end that differs from germline. The J gene is TRBJ2-2, the V gene TRBV9; unclear D gene. The CDR3 totals 12 residues. The germline CDR1 and CDR2 sequences are SGDLS and YYNGEE. Here the CDR3 DNA reads TGTGCCAGCAGCTTGAACACCGAGGAGCTGTTTTTT. Its protein product is CASSLNTEELFF.

The chain is built from TRBV6-6 and TRBJ2-1; D remains unclear. This CDR3 region has 14 residues. Per the germline V gene, CDR1 is MNHNY and CDR2 is SVGAGI (reference sequence). V dropped 2 bases and J dropped 10 bases, with 15 bases sitting between them. CDR3 residues: CASSYRSESGEQFF. The CDR3 nucleotides read TGTGCCAGCAGTTACCGATCAGAATCCGGGGAGCAGTTCTTC.

The chain recombines TRBV6-1 with TRBJ2-1, with 7 bases matching TRBD1. The CDR3 extends over 16 amino acids. The germline gives CDR1 MNHNS, CDR2 SASEGT. The J segment lost 0 bases and the V segment lost 3 bases, leaving 5 bases of the junction unmatched. Written as DNA, the CDR3 is TGTGCCAGCAGTGAGCAGGGGGACAGCTCCTACAATGAGCAGTTCTTC. It is translated as CASSEQGDSSYNEQFF.

The CDR3 coding sequence is TGTGCCAGCAGCCCCGGGGGAGGGGGTCCCGGGACTGAAGCTTTCTTT. It specifies CASSPGGGGPGTEAFF. This chain uses TRBV7-9 with TRBJ1-1, with a weak D call TRBD1 (6 bases). Trimming removed 5 bases from V and 5 bases from J, with 21 bases in between. The germline CDR1 and CDR2 sequences are SEHNR and FQNEAQ (reference sequence). The CDR3 contains 16 residues.

The gene calls are TRBV7-9 and TRBJ2-7; tentative D call: TRBD1 (5 bases). This CDR3 is built from 15 residues. V was clipped by 0 bases and J by 5 bases, with 14 bases between them. The germline CDR1 and CDR2 sequences are SEHNR and FQNEAQ (reference sequence). The DNA for the CDR3 is TGTGCCAGCAGCTTAGCATCGACAGTAGCTCACGAGCAGTACTTC. As protein: CASSLASTVAHEQYF. The entire variable domain, with the rest obtained from reference TRBV7-9 and TRBJ2-7, is as follows: DTGVSQNPRHKITKRGQNVTFRCDPISEHNRLYWYRQTLGQGPEFLTYFQNEAQLEKSRLLSDRFSAERPKGSFSTLEIQRTEQGDSAMYLCASSLASTVAHEQYFGPGTRLTVT.

This sequence joins TRBV7-3 and TRBJ1-1, with D unresolved. Germline CDR1 reads SGHTA; CDR2 reads FQGTGA. The CDR3 covers 13 residues. Trimming took off 2 bases at V and 1 base at J, with 5 bases between the two ends. The DNA of the CDR3 is TGTGCCAGCAGCTTACAGAAGAACACTGAAGCTTTCTTT. Amino acid sequence: CASSLQKNTEAFF.

J is TRBJ1-6 and V is TRBV6-4; 12 bases fit TRBD1. The trim removed 2 bases at V and 10 bases at J, leaving 0 bases unmatched. CDR1 and CDR2 (germline): MRHNA, SNTAGT. The CDR3 is 14 residues long. The CDR3 nucleotides read TGTGCCAGCAGTGACGGGACAGGGGGCTCACCCCTCCACTTT. Amino acid sequence: CASSDGTGGSPLHF.

The chain links TRBV6-1 to TRBJ2-1, with a weak D call TRBD2 (6 bases). CDR3 length: 15 residues. The V gene's germline CDR1 is MNHNS and CDR2 SASEGT. V lost 2 bases, J lost 4 bases, and 12 bases lay in between. CDR3 amino acids: CASSERTGEYNEQFF. The CDR3 bases are TGTGCCAGCAGTGAACGGACGGGGGAGTACAATGAGCAGTTCTTC.

The chain carries TRBV7-3 and TRBJ2-3; TRBD1 matches at 9 bases. V gave up 6 bases and J gave up 4 bases; unmatched junction bases: 5. CDR1 is SGHTA, CDR2 FQGTGA, per germline. The CDR3 loop spans 14 amino acids. DNA for the CDR3: TGTGCCAGCAGACGGACAGGGGAAGCAGATACGCAGTATTTT. This translates into CASRRTGEADTQYF.

The rearrangement uses TRBV28 and TRBJ1-1, with D possibly being TRBD1 (6 bases). The CDR3 sequence is 14 residues long. Germline V gives CDR1 MDHEN, CDR2 SYDVKM. V lost 4 bases to trimming and J lost 1 base, with 10 bases between them. CDR3 amino acids: CASSWDIQNTEAFF. The CDR3 nucleotides are TGTGCCAGCAGTTGGGACATACAGAACACTGAAGCTTTCTTT.

The chain combines TRBV28 with TRBJ1-5, with D unresolved. CDR1 is MDHEN, CDR2 SYDVKM, per germline. V was pared by 6 bases and J by 1 base, with 16 bases between. The CDR3 is 16 residues long. DNA for the CDR3: TGTGCCAGCAGCAACCGCGCCACGAGGAGCAATCAGCCCCAGCATTTT. Amino acid sequence: CASSNRATRSNQPQHF. Combining the CDR3 with reference TRBV28 and TRBJ1-5 gives the whole variable domain DVKVTQSSRYLVKRTGEKVFLECVQDMDHENMFWYRQDPGLGLRLIYFSYDVKMKEKGDIPEGYSVSREKKERFSLILESASTNQTSMYLCASSNRATRSNQPQHFGDGTRLSIL.

J is TRBJ1-6 and V is TRBV16; possible D gene TRBD1, 5 bases. The V gene lost 1 base and the J gene lost 11 bases, with 15 bases spanning the gap. Germline V gives CDR1 KGHSY, CDR2 FQNENV. This CDR3 region has 15 residues. The DNA for the CDR3 is TGTGCCAGCAGCCAATACCCAGGGCCTTCAGCACCCCTCCACTTT. Amino acids: CASSQYPGPSAPLHF.

The chain uses TRBV21-1 and TRBJ1-2; no check of the table's D call, TRBD1, against the DNA was made. TRBV21-1 constitutes a pseudogene. This CDR3 has 19 residues. CDR3 DNA: TGTGCCAGCAGCAAAGCGGTCCCGGGACAGGGCCGGATTGACTATGGCTACACCTTC. Translation gives CASSKAVPGQGRIDYGYTF.

This clone came up once. The rearrangement links TRBV6-1 to TRBJ1-2, with 7 bases that match TRBD1. The germline V gene has CDR1 MNHNS and CDR2 SASEGT. The ends lost 7 bases at V and 4 bases at J; junction bases unmatched: 6. The CDR3 is 13 amino acids. The CDR3 loop is CASTQTGSYGYTF. Here the CDR3 DNA reads TGTGCCAGCACCCAGACAGGGTCCTATGGCTACACCTTC.

J is TRBJ2-7 and V is TRBV7-2, with TRBD2 matching over 13 bases. The CDR3 consists of 19 residues. The germline gives CDR1 SGHTA, CDR2 FQGNSA. V lost 5 bases, J lost 2 bases, and 15 bases stayed unmatched. CDR3 amino acids: CASSPWVLAGGSWPYEQYF. Here the CDR3 DNA reads TGTGCCAGCAGCCCCTGGGTACTAGCGGGAGGGTCTTGGCCCTACGAGCAGTACTTC.

V and J are TRBV9 and TRBJ2-1, with 12 bases aligning to TRBD2. Germline trimming cut 6 bases from V and 4 bases from J; bases unmatched to any gene: 11. CDR1 and CDR2 (germline): SGDLS, YYNGEE. The length of the CDR3 is 17 residues. In nucleotides, the CDR3 is TGTGCCAGCATTTCCGGGACTAGCGGGCCCATTTACAATGAGCAGTTCTTC. Amino acid sequence: CASISGTSGPIYNEQFF.

This chain joins TRBV5-1 and TRBJ1-6; maybe TRBD1 (6 bases). CDR1 and CDR2 (germline): SGHRS, YFSETQ. The CDR3 is made up of 17 amino acids. V was pared by 4 bases and J by 0 bases, with 14 bases between. The CDR3, as DNA: TGCGCCAGCAGCCCCGGACAGCTCAGCTCCTATAATTCACCCCTCCACTTT. It specifies CASSPGQLSSYNSPLHF.

This rearrangement joins TRBV30 to TRBJ1-2; D is perhaps TRBD1 (5 bases). Trimming took 5 bases from V and 4 from J, leaving 17 bases between them. The CDR3 consists of 14 residues. Germline V gene data show CDR1 as GTSNPN and CDR2 as SVGIG (reference sequence). DNA for the CDR3: TGTGCCTGGGGCCCAGGAGGGGCATTCTATGGCTACACCTTC. Translated, it gives CAWGPGGAFYGYTF.

V gene TRBV12-5 combines with J gene TRBJ2-5, with unresolved D. V was pared by 5 bases and J by 2 bases, with 12 bases between. This CDR3 has 14 amino acids. Germline CDR1 reads LGHNT; CDR2 reads FRNRAP. DNA of the CDR3: TGTGCTAGTGGTCCTACTTCGAGGCAAGAGACCCAGTACTTC. This codes for CASGPTSRQETQYF.

The chain links TRBV4-2 to TRBJ2-3, with D perhaps TRBD1 (5 bases). The CDR3 is 13 residues long. Germline V gene lookup returns CDR1 LGHNA and CDR2 YNFKEQ. Deletions cut 0 bases from V and 7 bases from J, with 8 bases between. CDR3 protein: CASSQDRGNTQYF. The CDR3 DNA is TGTGCCAGCAGCCAAGATAGGGGCAATACGCAGTATTTT.

The chain recombines TRBV5-1 with TRBJ2-7; 7 bases line up with TRBD1. V was clipped by 0 bases and J by 2 bases; unmatched bases: 11. The CDR3 length is 17 residues. Germline V lookup: CDR1 SGHRS, CDR2 YFSETQ. The CDR3: CASSLEGGDSLTYEQYF. In DNA form, the CDR3 reads TGCGCCAGCAGCTTGGAGGGTGGGGACAGTCTGACCTACGAGCAGTACTTC. Looking up the rest from reference TRBV5-1 and TRBJ2-7 gives the full variable domain: KAGVTQTPRYLIKTRGQQVTLSCSPISGHRSVSWYQQTPGQGLQFLFEYFSETQRNKGNFPGRFSGRQFSNSRSEMNVSTLELGDSALYLCASSLEGGDSLTYEQYFGPGTRLTVT.

This clone was found once. CDR3 residues: CASSPVGSSYNEQFF. CDR3 sequence (DNA): TGTGCCAGCAGCCCCGTAGGGAGCTCCTACAATGAGCAGTTCTTC. The genes are TRBV7-9 and TRBJ2-1; D may be TRBD2 (5 bases). The V end lost 5 bases, the J end lost 0 bases, and 11 bases lay between the germline ends. This CDR3 has 15 amino acids. Germline V gene sequence: CDR1 SEHNR, CDR2 FQNEAQ (reference sequence).